This T cell receptor beta chain was retrieved from a study of blood T cell repertoires in COVID-19. Study-wide background: T cells, B-cell-depleted T cells, or PBMCs supplied cDNA or gDNA.

Categorization into cohorts depended on clinical history that participants reported. V was clipped by 5 bases and J by 0 bases; unmatched bases: 6. CDR1 is SEHNR and CDR2 is FQNEAQ in the germline V gene (reference sequence). The CDR3 runs 15 residues. Per the original methods: From reference gene primer amplification, estimates of nucleated cell counts were derived. TCRdb keeps only in-frame clones here, not all; method: immunoSEQ multiplex PCR. V, J and clone size reflect that table, while D and trimming were determined from the DNA. The table lists roughly 340,000 clones, roughly 86% of them singletons.

Sample: PBMCs or T cells enriched from blood (not recorded which). V usage is TRBV7-9 and J usage is TRBJ1-1; 7 bases line up with TRBD1. The sequence derives from a man aged 40-50 years in a cohort exposed to, infected with or recovered from COVID-19 (not recorded which). CDR3 region: CASSKGQTMNTEAFF. Written as DNA, the CDR3 is TGTGCCAGCAGCAAGGGACAGACTATGAACACTGAAGCTTTCTTT.